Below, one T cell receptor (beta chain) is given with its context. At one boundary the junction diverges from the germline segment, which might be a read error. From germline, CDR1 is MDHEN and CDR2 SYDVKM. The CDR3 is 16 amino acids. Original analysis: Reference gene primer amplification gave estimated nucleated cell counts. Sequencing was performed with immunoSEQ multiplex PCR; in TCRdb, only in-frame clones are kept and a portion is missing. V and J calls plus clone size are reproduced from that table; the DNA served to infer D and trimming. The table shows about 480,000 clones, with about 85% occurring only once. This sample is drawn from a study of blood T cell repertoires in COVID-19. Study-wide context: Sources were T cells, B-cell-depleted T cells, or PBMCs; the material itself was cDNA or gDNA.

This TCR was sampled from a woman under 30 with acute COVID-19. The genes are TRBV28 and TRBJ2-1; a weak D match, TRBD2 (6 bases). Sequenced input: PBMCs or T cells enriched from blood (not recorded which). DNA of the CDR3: TGTGCCAGCAGTTTAGACCCCGGACTAACCTACACTGAGCAGTTCTTC. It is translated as CASSLDPGLTYTEQFF.